This TCR beta chain was identified in a study of CXCR3-negative and CXCR3-positive naive CD8 T cells. Across the study: Sequencing gave roughly 130 million TRB reads overall, about 1.5 +/- 0.3 million per library.

All TRB cDNA libraries came from 5' RACE performed with UMI labels. TCRdb re-called the 5' RACE reads and shows each CDR3 protein once, DNA omitted. Recorded for this sample: tens of thousands of distinct CDR3 sequences. The CDR3 extends over 15 amino acids. Germline V gives CDR1 SGDLS, CDR2 YYNGEE. A word on this clonotype: Its antigen is unknown.

Overall study findings and caveats: CXCR3-positive naive cells had more hydrophobic TRB CDR3s than CXCR3-negative naive cells. The majority of assays used fresh PBMCs, and CXCR3 expression partially decreased after cryopreservation.

Each CD8+ T cell subset was sorted in triplicate, under 350,000 cells each. Naive CD8+ T cells showed a CD45RO-CCR7+CD27+CD95- phenotype. Source material: naive CXCR3+ CD8+ T cells from blood. Subset here: CD45RO-CCR7+CD27+CD95- naive CD8+ T cells expressing CXCR3 (TNR3+). The chain recombines TRBV9 with TRBJ2-2. The clonotype comes from a human donor in good health. Some clones in this sample may be carry-over from other donors' samples. The CDR3: CASSVDDSNTGELFF.